This T cell receptor (beta chain) was obtained from a study of shared clonotypes between healthy human individuals. Study conclusions and caveats: The naive CD4 repertoires of a few donors were compared, and roughly 5.1% of clonotypes were shared.

Libraries were prepared by immunoSEQ multiplex PCR; TCRdb keeps only in-frame clonotypes and omits some of them. The table has roughly 2.6 million clones, approximately 90% seen once. As regards this clone: No antigen is known for it.

V gave up 4 bases and J gave up 5 bases; unmatched junction bases: 4. Germline V gene sequence: CDR1 MGHDK, CDR2 SYGVNS. The CDR3 runs 15 residues. Sequencing was done on a sample of naive CD4+ T cells sorted from blood. Sample subset: CD45RA+ positively selected. The origin of this receptor is a man in his late teens or twenties in good health. The chain recombines TRBV25-1 with TRBJ2-5; 13 bases line up with TRBD2. CDR3 protein: CASSVGTSGDETQYF. The CDR3 bases are TGTGCCAGCAGTGTAGGGACTAGCGGGGACGAGACCCAGTACTTC. Combining the CDR3 with reference TRBV25-1 and TRBJ2-5 gives the whole variable domain EADIYQTPRYLVIGTGKKITLECSQTMGHDKMYWYQQDPGMELHLIHYSYGVNSTEKGDLSSESTVSRIRTEHFPLTLESARPSHTSQYLCASSVGTSGDETQYFGPGTRLLVL.